This T cell receptor beta chain appears in the sequencing data of a study of cytomegalovirus exposure and HLA in healthy donors. These donors, healthy bone marrow donors, were studied. Germline CDR1 and CDR2: MNHEY and SVGAGI. Trimming cost V 5 bases and J 5 bases; bases outside gene matches: 3. This CDR3 is 13 amino acids long. Primers: 60 Vbeta forward and 13 Jbeta reverse. Libraries were prepared by immunoSEQ multiplex PCR; TCRdb keeps only in-frame clonotypes and omits some of them. The sample lists approximately 280,000 clones; roughly 90% were seen once. The TCR was taken from a woman younger than 35 in good health and CMV-seronegative. Sequencing was carried out using PBMCs. The chain is built from TRBV6-5 and TRBJ1-2; 9 nucleotides agree with TRBD1. Here the CDR3 DNA reads TGTGCCAGCAGTAGGACAGGGGAATATGGCTACACCTTC. This encodes CASSRTGEYGYTF.